The 2 T cell receptor beta chains below come from one sample, sequenced in a study of beta chain features in type 1 diabetes. These TCRs are of unknown antigen specificity. Sequencing targeted expressed TCRB transcripts, as all isolated RNA had been reverse transcribed. Only in-frame clones appear in the TCRdb table, and some are missing; sequencing was by immunoSEQ multiplex PCR. The table lists roughly 400,000 clones, roughly a tenth of them singletons. Study-level findings and limits: TCRB CDR3 length was moderately but significantly reduced in all four CD4+ subsets of Type 1 diabetes patients.

Sequenced input: central memory CD4+ T cells from blood. Receptors were obtained from a man aged 25 to 40 with type 1 diabetes.

In the case of this clone: At one of its ends the junction is not consistent with the germline gene, which may arise from a read error. The chain couples TRBV5-4 to TRBJ2-2; D is perhaps TRBD1 (6 bases). The CDR3 totals 13 residues. Germline assignment: CDR1 SGHNT and CDR2 YYREEE (reference sequence). DNA for the CDR3: TGCGCCAGCAGTCCGAGACAGGCCGGGGAGCTGTTTTTT. This encodes CASSPRQAGELFF.

This sequence joins TRBV5-1 and TRBJ2-5; D is possibly TRBD1 or TRBD2 (6 bases each). The length of the CDR3 is 15 residues. Trimming pared 4 bases from V and 4 bases from J, leaving 17 bases between. CDR1 and CDR2 (germline): SGHRS, YFSETQ. Here the CDR3 DNA reads TGCGCCAGCAGCACCGCCGACGGGGGCAGAGAGACCCAGTACTTC. It encodes CASSTADGGRETQYF.